The clone carrying this T cell receptor beta chain appeared once. The target antigen is unknown. Unrecorded immune exposure was likely among donors, who were nominally healthy when sampled. A multiplex PCR was run with 60 Vbeta primers and 13 Jbeta primers. Data came from immunoSEQ multiplex PCR; TCRdb stores just in-frame clones and leaves some out. Seen here are 150,000 to 250,000 clones, 79% observed once, and the top ten hold under 4.5%. Per the germline V gene, CDR1 is SNHLY and CDR2 is FYNNEI. This CDR3 is 16 amino acids long. V gave up 2 bases and J gave up 8 bases, with 18 bases separating them. This sample stems from a study of cytomegalovirus exposure and HLA in healthy donors. Study outcomes and limitations: The investigators catalogued 164 TCR beta chains as cytomegalovirus-associated.

Sequencing used PBMCs. The rearrangement links TRBV2 to TRBJ1-4; TRBD1 is a possible D gene (6 bases). This receptor was identified in a woman younger than 45 in good health and CMV-seropositive. CDR3 nucleotides: TGTGCCAGCAGTGAAAACCCGCGGGGGCGCACGGAAAAACTGTTTTTT. Its protein product is CASSENPRGRTEKLFF.